The 25 T cell receptor beta chains reported below all come from one sample, sequenced in a study of T cells in localized non-small cell lung cancer. TCRdb's table, derived via immunoSEQ multiplex PCR, lists solely in-frame clones and lacks some. This sample carries over 15,000 clones, about 85% of them seen once, and the ten largest clones take about 24%. Source: peripheral blood, taken before any cancer treatment. The source of these receptors is a male donor aged 60 or over with stage I lung adenocarcinoma.

The chain is built from TRBV5-1 and TRBJ2-3, with 8 positions matching TRBD1. There are 17 residues in the CDR3. The V and J ends lost 0 bases and 2 bases, in that order; junction bases with no gene match: 8. Germline-derived CDR1 and CDR2 are SGHRS and YFSETQ. The CDR3 reads CASSLAHGQGYTDTQYF. The CDR3 coding sequence is TGCGCCAGCAGCTTGGCCCACGGACAGGGTTACACAGATACGCAGTATTTT.

Note on this clone: One end of the junction fails to match germline, which may point to a read error. The same CDR3 is also encoded by other DNA sequences in this sample. This chain links TRBV19 with TRBJ2-3, with 7 bases identical to TRBD1. The CDR3 sequence is 13 residues long. Per germline, CDR1 LNHDA and CDR2 SQIVND (reference sequence). For the CDR3, the DNA is TGTGCCAGTAGTATAAGAGGGACAGATACACAGTATTTT. The encoded protein is CASSIRGTDTQYF.

The gene calls are TRBV18 and TRBJ2-5, with D unresolved. From germline, CDR1 is KGHSH and CDR2 LQKENI. The CDR3 is 13 amino acids. V lost 3 bases and J lost 0, with 5 bases in between. This chain's CDR3 is CASSPNNQETQYF. The CDR3 DNA follows: TGTGCCAGCTCACCGAACAACCAAGAGACCCAGTACTTC.

This chain joins TRBV6-6 and TRBJ1-3, with 7 bases matching TRBD1. Germline V gene data show CDR1 as MNHNY and CDR2 as SVGAGI (reference sequence). Trimming at V came to 2 bases and at J to 4 bases, leaving 5 bases not matched to a gene. The CDR3 sequence is 15 residues long. CDR3 DNA sequence: TGTGCCAGCAGTTACGGTACAGGGGTCGGAAACACCATATATTTT. It codes for CASSYGTGVGNTIYF.

J is TRBJ2-5 and V is TRBV27, with 7 nucleotides matching TRBD2. This CDR3 has 13 residues. Germline CDR1 and CDR2: MNHEY and SMNVEV (reference sequence). The J segment lost 7 bases and the V segment lost 3 bases, leaving 5 bases of the junction unmatched. This CDR3 reads CASSLGGEGTQYF. CDR3 DNA sequence: TGTGCCAGCAGTTTGGGGGGGGAGGGGACCCAGTACTTC.

The V gene is TRBV7-8, the J gene TRBJ2-1, with a weak D call TRBD2 (6 bases). Trimming pared 6 bases from V and 10 bases from J, leaving 10 bases between. Germline CDR1 and CDR2: SGHVS and FQNEAQ. The CDR3 is 11 amino acids. CDR3 in DNA: TGTGCCAGCAGTAAGGGAGGCGAGCAGTTCTTC. The encoded protein is CASSKGGEQFF.

This chain links TRBV7-2 with TRBJ2-1; 8 bases align to TRBD2. With 1 base clipped from V and 6 bases from J, the junction kept 8 bases outside the gene matches. The CDR3 consists of 16 residues. Looked up from germline, CDR1 is SGHTA and CDR2 is FQGNSA. CDR3 sequence (DNA): TGTGCCAGCAGCTTAGGTGGCGGGAGGAGGGGCAATGAGCAGTTCTTC. It encodes CASSLGGGRRGNEQFF.

This chain joins TRBV9 and TRBJ1-1; D not certain. Germline loops: CDR1 SGDLS, CDR2 YYNGEE. CDR3 length: 13 amino acids. V lost 1 base and J 1 base, leaving 5 bases between the germline ends. CDR3 residues: CASSVSANTEAFF. The CDR3 DNA is TGTGCCAGCAGCGTAAGTGCGAACACTGAAGCTTTCTTT.

This clone was observed a handful of times. The genes are TRBV5-8 and TRBJ2-3; maybe TRBD2 (6 bases). V lost 1 base and J lost 5, with 11 bases in between. Germline V lookup: CDR1 SGHTS, CDR2 YDEGEE. The CDR3 extends over 14 amino acids. The CDR3 protein is CASSLYQGGDTQYF. The DNA of the CDR3 is TGTGCCAGCAGCTTGTATCAGGGAGGAGATACGCAGTATTTT.

The J gene is TRBJ2-5, the V gene TRBV5-1; 11 bases fit TRBD2. The germline gives CDR1 SGHRS, CDR2 YFSETQ. The CDR3 has 16 amino acids. Trimming removed 5 bases from V and 2 bases from J; junction bases left unmatched: 8. The CDR3 nucleotides read TGCGCCAGCAGGATATCACTAGCGGGGGCTCAAGAGACCCAGTACTTC. The encoded protein is CASRISLAGAQETQYF.

This chain joins TRBV4-1 and TRBJ1-3; D is unclear. Deletions cut 4 bases from V and 0 bases from J, with 13 bases between. This CDR3 has 16 amino acids. CDR1 MGHRA and CDR2 YSYEKL come from the germline V gene. CDR3 nucleotide sequence: TGCGCCAGCAGCCCGAATCCTTCTTCCTCTGGAAACACCATATATTTT. Residues: CASSPNPSSSGNTIYF.

The genes are TRBV6-5 and TRBJ1-5, with D unclear. Germline V gives CDR1 MNHEY, CDR2 SVGAGI. There are 14 residues in the CDR3. Trimming cost V 0 bases and J 6 bases, with 9 bases left between them. The DNA for the CDR3 is TGTGCCAGCAGTTACTCGGGAGGGTTTCAGCCCCAGCATTTT. Protein product: CASSYSGGFQPQHF.

V gene TRBV14 combines with J gene TRBJ1-3; tentative D call: TRBD1 (5 bases). The CDR3 is 12 amino acids. V lost 5 bases and J 11 bases, leaving 13 bases between the germline ends. Looked up from germline, CDR1 is SGHDN and CDR2 is FVKESK. CDR3: CASSWTGTAIYF. CDR3 DNA: TGTGCCAGCAGCTGGACCGGGACGGCCATATATTTT.

CDR3 sequence reads: CASSERQGETQYF. CDR3 bases: TGTGCCAGCAGCGAGCGACAGGGGGAGACCCAGTACTTC. J is TRBJ2-5 and V is TRBV7-2, with 8 bases matching TRBD1. Germline CDR1 reads SGHTA; CDR2 reads FQGNSA. This CDR3 is 13 amino acids long. Germline trimming cut 5 bases from V and 5 bases from J; bases unmatched to any gene: 4.

This chain joins TRBV19 and TRBJ2-2; 13 bases are a match to TRBD2. The CDR3 is 15 amino acids. The junction had 2 bases not matched to a gene; V was cut back by 7 bases and J by 3 bases. Germline-derived CDR1 and CDR2 are LNHDA and SQIVND (reference sequence). The CDR3 DNA reads as TGTGCCAGTAAGACTAGCGGGAGGTACACCGGGGAGCTGTTTTTT. Its protein product is CASKTSGRYTGELFF.

This clone was recorded once. The chain couples TRBV5-1 to TRBJ1-4, with a possible D match to TRBD1 (5 bases). The V end was cut by 3 bases, the J end by 5 bases, with 8 bases between. Germline lookup yields CDR1 SGHRS and CDR2 YFSETQ. The CDR3 contains 13 residues. The CDR3 protein is CASSSGPNEKLFF. The CDR3 DNA follows: TGCGCCAGCAGCTCGGGACCAAATGAAAAACTGTTTTTT.

The chain recombines TRBV28 with TRBJ1-5, with TRBD1 matching over 7 bases. The CDR3 sequence is 15 residues long. Germline V gene sequence: CDR1 MDHEN, CDR2 SYDVKM. With 6 bases clipped from V and 7 bases from J, the junction kept 12 bases outside the gene matches. This chain's CDR3 is CASSPLQGFEQPQHF. CDR3 DNA: TGTGCCAGCAGCCCATTACAGGGGTTTGAACAGCCCCAGCATTTT.

V usage is TRBV5-6 and J usage is TRBJ1-5; tentatively, D is TRBD1 (5 bases). CDR1 and CDR2 (germline): SGHDT, YYEEEE. V lost 0 bases and J lost 6, with 10 bases in between. This CDR3 has 14 amino acids. The CDR3 region is CASSLGRDTQPQHF. The CDR3 DNA is TGTGCCAGCAGCTTGGGCAGGGATACTCAGCCCCAGCATTTT.

The chain has TRBV6-4 and TRBJ2-1; TRBD2 matches at 11 bases. CDR3 length: 15 amino acids. Trimming removed 7 bases from V and 4 bases from J; junction bases left unmatched: 6. The germline gives CDR1 MRHNA, CDR2 SNTAGT. The CDR3 region is CASKVSSGGYNEQFF. CDR3 DNA: TGTGCCAGCAAGGTCTCTAGCGGGGGGTACAATGAGCAGTTCTTC.

V usage is TRBV25-1 and J usage is TRBJ1-5; no firm D call. This CDR3 is built from 14 residues. V shed 4 bases and J shed 3 bases, with 10 bases lying between them. Germline-derived CDR1 and CDR2 are MGHDK and SYGVNS. CDR3 nucleotide sequence: TGTGCCAGCAGTGCAGGTAGTTCCAATCAGCCCCAGCATTTT. Encoded protein: CASSAGSSNQPQHF.

The rearrangement links TRBV7-2 to TRBJ1-6, with 7 nucleotides matching TRBD1. CDR3 length: 15 residues. Germline V gene sequence: CDR1 SGHTA, CDR2 FQGNSA. The trim removed 3 bases at V and 7 bases at J, leaving 6 bases unmatched. CDR3 sequence (DNA): TGTGCCAGCAGCTTTTACAGGGGCGAAAATTCACCCCTCCACTTT. Translation gives CASSFYRGENSPLHF. Filled out from reference TRBV7-2 and TRBJ1-6, the complete variable domain reads GAGVSQSPSNKVTEKGKDVELRCDPISGHTALYWYRQSLGQGLEFLIYFQGNSAPDKSGLPSDRFSAERTGGSVSTLTIQRTQQEDSAVYLCASSFYRGENSPLHFGNGTRLTVT.

The J gene is TRBJ1-1, the V gene TRBV6-5; D not certain. Per germline, CDR1 MNHEY and CDR2 SVGAGI. The CDR3 covers 12 residues. V was clipped by 7 bases and J by 5 bases, with 11 bases between them. The CDR3 spells CASTSRRTEAFF. CDR3 in DNA: TGTGCCAGCACCAGTAGGAGGACTGAAGCTTTCTTT.

This chain links TRBV5-6 with TRBJ2-1, with 11 bases identical to TRBD2. This CDR3 has 15 amino acids. The V gene's germline CDR1 is SGHDT and CDR2 YYEEEE. The V segment lost 0 bases and the J segment 8 bases; nucleotides outside the gene matches: 4. This chain's CDR3 is CASSLELAGAYEQFF. CDR3 DNA sequence: TGTGCCAGCAGCTTGGAACTAGCGGGAGCATATGAGCAGTTCTTC.

This clone was seen just once. This chain links TRBV4-1 with TRBJ2-5, with D possibly TRBD2 on 6 matching bases. CDR1 and CDR2 from the germline V gene are MGHRA and YSYEKL. V was clipped by 1 base and J by 1 base, with 10 bases between them. The CDR3 runs to 15 residues. In DNA, the CDR3 is TGCGCCAGCAGCCAAGTTGGAGGGTTCCAAGAGACCCAGTACTTC. It specifies CASSQVGGFQETQYF.

The chain has TRBV29-1 and TRBJ2-1, with 7 bases aligning to TRBD1. V gave up 7 bases and J gave up 1 base; unmatched junction bases: 1. The CDR3 runs 12 residues. The V gene's germline CDR1 is SQVTM and CDR2 ANQGSEA. The CDR3 here is CSATGSYNEQFF. In DNA, the CDR3 is TGCAGCGCGACAGGGTCCTACAATGAGCAGTTCTTC.